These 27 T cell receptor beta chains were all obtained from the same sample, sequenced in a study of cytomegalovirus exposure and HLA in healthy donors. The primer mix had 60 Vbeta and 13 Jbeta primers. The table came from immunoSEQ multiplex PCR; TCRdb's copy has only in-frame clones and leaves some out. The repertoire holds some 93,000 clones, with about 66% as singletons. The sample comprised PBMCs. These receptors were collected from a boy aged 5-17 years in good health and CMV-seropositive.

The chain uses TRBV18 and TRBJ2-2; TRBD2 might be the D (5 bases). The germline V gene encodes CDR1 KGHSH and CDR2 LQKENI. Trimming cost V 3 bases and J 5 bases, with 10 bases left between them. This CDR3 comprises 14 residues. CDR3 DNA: TGTGCCAGCTCACCCGAGGGTGTGACCGGGGAGCTGTTTTTT. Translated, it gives CASSPEGVTGELFF.

The CDR3 protein is CASSPRGQLSSYEQYF. In nucleotides, the CDR3 is TGCGCCAGCAGCCCAAGGGGACAACTATCATCCTACGAGCAGTACTTC. V usage is TRBV4-1 and J usage is TRBJ2-7; weak D call: TRBD1 (6 bases). Trimming stripped 4 bases from V and 1 base from J, with 17 bases between. The CDR3 spans 16 residues. Looked up from germline, CDR1 is MGHRA and CDR2 is YSYEKL.

The CDR3 loop reads CASSRTGFQGYGYTF. The CDR3, as DNA: TGTGCCAGCAGCCGTACAGGGTTTCAGGGCTATGGCTACACCTTC. The rearrangement joins TRBV5-4 to TRBJ1-2; tentative D call: TRBD1 (6 bases). Germline V gene sequence: CDR1 SGHNT, CDR2 YYREEE (reference sequence). V lost 4 bases to trimming and J lost 4 bases, with 17 bases between them. This CDR3 region has 15 residues.

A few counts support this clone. The CDR3 region has the DNA TGTGCCAGCATAGTGGCGCAGGGAAGTGGCTACACCTTC. Translated, it gives CASIVAQGSGYTF. This sequence joins TRBV2 and TRBJ1-2; maybe TRBD1 (5 bases). The V end lost 7 bases, the J end lost 7 bases, and 16 bases lay between the germline ends. CDR1 and CDR2 from the germline V gene are SNHLY and FYNNEI. This CDR3 is built from 13 residues.

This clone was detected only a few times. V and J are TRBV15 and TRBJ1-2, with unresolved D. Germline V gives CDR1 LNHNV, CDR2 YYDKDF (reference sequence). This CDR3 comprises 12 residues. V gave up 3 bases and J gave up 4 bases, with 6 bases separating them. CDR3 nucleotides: TGTGCCACCAGCAGTCAATCCTATGGCTACACCTTC. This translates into CATSSQSYGYTF.

In DNA form, the CDR3 reads TGTGCCTGGAGTGGACAGGGGGTCGAGCAGTACTTC. Translated, it gives CAWSGQGVEQYF. V gene TRBV30 combines with J gene TRBJ2-7; the match to TRBD1 covers 9 bases. This CDR3 contains 12 residues. V lost 1 base and J lost 6; bases outside the gene matches: 1. The germline V gene encodes CDR1 GTSNPN and CDR2 SVGIG (reference sequence).

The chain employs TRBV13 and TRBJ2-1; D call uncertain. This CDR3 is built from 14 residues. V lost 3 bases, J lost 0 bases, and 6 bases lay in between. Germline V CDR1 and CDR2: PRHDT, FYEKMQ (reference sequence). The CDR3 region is CASSFTSSYNEQFF. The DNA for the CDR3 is TGTGCCAGCAGCTTTACGAGCTCCTACAATGAGCAGTTCTTC.

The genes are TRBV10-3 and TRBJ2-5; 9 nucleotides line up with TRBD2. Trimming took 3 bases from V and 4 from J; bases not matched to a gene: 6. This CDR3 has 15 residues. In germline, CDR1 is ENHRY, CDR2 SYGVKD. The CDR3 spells CAISDVAGAAETQYF. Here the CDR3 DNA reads TGTGCCATCAGTGATGTAGCGGGAGCCGCAGAGACCCAGTACTTC.

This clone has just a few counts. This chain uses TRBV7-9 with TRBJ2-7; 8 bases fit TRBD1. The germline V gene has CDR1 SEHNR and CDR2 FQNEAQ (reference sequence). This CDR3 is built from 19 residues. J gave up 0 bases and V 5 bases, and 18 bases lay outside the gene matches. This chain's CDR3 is CASSPFGTVGQVVSYEQYF. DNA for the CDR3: TGTGCCAGCAGCCCTTTCGGCACTGTGGGACAGGTGGTCTCCTACGAGCAGTACTTC.

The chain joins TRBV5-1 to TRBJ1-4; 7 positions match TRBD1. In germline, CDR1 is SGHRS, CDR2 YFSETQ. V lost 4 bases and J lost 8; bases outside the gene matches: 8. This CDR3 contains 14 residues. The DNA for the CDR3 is TGCGCCAGCAGCCCCCAGGGGGTTGAAGAAAAACTGTTTTTT. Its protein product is CASSPQGVEEKLFF.

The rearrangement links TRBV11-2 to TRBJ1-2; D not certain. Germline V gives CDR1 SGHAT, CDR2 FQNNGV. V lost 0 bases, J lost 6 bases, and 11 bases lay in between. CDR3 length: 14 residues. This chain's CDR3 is CASSLDRGKDGYTF. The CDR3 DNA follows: TGTGCCAGCAGCTTAGATCGGGGTAAAGATGGCTACACCTTC.

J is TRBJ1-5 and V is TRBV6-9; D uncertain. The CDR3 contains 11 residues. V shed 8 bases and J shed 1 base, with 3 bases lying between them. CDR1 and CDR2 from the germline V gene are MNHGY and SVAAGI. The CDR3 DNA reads TGTGCCAGCGGCAGCAATCAGCCCCAGCATTTT. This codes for CASGSNQPQHF.

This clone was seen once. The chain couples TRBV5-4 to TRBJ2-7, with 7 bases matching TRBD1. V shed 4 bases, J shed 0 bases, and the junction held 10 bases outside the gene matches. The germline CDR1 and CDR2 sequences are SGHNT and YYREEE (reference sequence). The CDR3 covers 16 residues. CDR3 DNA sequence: TGTGCCAGCAGCATTCACAGGGGTCCTAACTCCTACGAGCAGTACTTC. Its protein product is CASSIHRGPNSYEQYF.

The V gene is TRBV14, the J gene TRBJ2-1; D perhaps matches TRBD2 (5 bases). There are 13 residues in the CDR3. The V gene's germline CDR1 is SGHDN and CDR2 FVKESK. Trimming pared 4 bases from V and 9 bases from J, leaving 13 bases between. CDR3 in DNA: TGTGCCAGCAGCCCATACCGGACTCCTGAGCAGTTCTTC. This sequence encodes CASSPYRTPEQFF.

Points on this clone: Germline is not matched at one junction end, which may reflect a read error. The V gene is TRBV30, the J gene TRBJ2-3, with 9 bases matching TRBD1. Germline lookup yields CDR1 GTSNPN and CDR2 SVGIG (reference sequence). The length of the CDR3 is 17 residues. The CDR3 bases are TGTGCCTGGAGTCCTAAGACCGGGACAGGGCCCACATATACGCAGTATTTT. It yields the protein CAWSPKTGTGPTYTQYF.

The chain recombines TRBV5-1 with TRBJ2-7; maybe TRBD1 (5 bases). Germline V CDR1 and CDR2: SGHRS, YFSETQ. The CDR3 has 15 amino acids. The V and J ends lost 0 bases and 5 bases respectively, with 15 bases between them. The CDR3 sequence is CASSLVGQGQDEQYF. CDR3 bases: TGCGCCAGCAGCTTGGTGGGTCAGGGTCAGGACGAGCAGTACTTC.

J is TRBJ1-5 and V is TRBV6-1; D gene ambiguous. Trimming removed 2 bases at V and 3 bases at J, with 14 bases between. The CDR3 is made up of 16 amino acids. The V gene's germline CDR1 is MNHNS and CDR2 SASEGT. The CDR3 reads CASSERSYSLNQPQHF. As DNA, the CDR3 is TGTGCCAGCAGTGAAAGGTCGTACAGCCTCAATCAGCCCCAGCATTTT.

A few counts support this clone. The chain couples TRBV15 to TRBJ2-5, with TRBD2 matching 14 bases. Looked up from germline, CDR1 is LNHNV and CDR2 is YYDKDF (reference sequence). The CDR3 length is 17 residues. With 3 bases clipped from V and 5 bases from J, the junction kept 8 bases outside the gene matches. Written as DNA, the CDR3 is TGTGCCACCAGCAGCGGGTTGGGACTAGCGGGAGTCGAGACCCAGTACTTC. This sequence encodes CATSSGLGLAGVETQYF.

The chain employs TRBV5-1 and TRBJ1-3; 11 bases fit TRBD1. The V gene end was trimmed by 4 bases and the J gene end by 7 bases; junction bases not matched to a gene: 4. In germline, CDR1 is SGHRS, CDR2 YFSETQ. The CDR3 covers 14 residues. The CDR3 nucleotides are TGCGCCAGCAGCCCCGGACAGGGGGCCAACACCATATATTTT. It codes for CASSPGQGANTIYF.

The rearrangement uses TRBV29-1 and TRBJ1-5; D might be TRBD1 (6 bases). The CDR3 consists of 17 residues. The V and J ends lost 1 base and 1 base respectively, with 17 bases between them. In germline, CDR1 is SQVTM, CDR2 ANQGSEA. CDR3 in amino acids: CSVEVGGGGASNQPQHF. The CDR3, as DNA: TGCAGCGTTGAAGTGGGGGGTGGGGGGGCAAGCAATCAGCCCCAGCATTTT.

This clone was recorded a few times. For the CDR3, the DNA is TGTGCCAGTAGTATCAGCGGGGAGAGGGGCTATGGCTACACCTTC. Its protein product is CASSISGERGYGYTF. The V gene is TRBV19, the J gene TRBJ1-2; possibly TRBD1 for D (5 bases). Deletions cut 3 bases from V and 4 bases from J, with 15 bases between. The germline V gene encodes CDR1 LNHDA and CDR2 SQIVND (reference sequence). The CDR3 has 15 residues.

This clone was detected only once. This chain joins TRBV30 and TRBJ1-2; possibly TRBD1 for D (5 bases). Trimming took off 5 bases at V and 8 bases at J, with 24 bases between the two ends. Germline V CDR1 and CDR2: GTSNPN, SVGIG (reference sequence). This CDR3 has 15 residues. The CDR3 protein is CAWSGGDQPFYGYTF. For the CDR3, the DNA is TGTGCCTGGTCTGGGGGGGATCAACCCTTCTACGGCTACACCTTC.

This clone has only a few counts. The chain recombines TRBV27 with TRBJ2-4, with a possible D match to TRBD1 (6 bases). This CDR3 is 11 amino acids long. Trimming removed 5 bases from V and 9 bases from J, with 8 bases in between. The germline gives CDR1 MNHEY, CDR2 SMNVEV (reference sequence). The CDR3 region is CASSRGGIQYF. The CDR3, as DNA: TGTGCCAGCAGTAGAGGGGGCATTCAGTACTTC.

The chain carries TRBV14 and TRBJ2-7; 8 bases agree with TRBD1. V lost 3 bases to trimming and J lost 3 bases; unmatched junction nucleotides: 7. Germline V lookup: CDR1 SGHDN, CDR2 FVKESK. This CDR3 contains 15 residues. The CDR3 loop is CASSQGQVPLYEQYF. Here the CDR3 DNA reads TGTGCCAGCAGCCAGGGACAGGTCCCTCTCTACGAGCAGTACTTC.

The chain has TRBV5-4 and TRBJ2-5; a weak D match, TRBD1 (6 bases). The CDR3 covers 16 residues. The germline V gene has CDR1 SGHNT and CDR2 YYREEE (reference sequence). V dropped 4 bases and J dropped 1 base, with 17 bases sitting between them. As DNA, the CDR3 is TGTGCCAGCAGCCATTCCGGACAGCCATTCCAAGAGACCCAGTACTTC. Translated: CASSHSGQPFQETQYF.

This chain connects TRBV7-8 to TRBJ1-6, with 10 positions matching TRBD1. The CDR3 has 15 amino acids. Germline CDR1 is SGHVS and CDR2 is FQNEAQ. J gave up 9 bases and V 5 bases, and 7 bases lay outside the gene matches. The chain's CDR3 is CASSLDRGKSSPLHF. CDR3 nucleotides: TGTGCCAGCAGCCTGGACAGGGGGAAGAGTTCACCCCTCCACTTT.

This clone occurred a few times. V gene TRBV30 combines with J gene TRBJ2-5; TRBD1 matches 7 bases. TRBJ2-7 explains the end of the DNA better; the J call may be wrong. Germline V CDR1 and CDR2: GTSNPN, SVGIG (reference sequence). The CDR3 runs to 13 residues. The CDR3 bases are TGTGCCTGGAGTCGCAGGGGGAACTACGAGCAGTACTTC. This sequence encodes CAWSRRGNYEQYF.